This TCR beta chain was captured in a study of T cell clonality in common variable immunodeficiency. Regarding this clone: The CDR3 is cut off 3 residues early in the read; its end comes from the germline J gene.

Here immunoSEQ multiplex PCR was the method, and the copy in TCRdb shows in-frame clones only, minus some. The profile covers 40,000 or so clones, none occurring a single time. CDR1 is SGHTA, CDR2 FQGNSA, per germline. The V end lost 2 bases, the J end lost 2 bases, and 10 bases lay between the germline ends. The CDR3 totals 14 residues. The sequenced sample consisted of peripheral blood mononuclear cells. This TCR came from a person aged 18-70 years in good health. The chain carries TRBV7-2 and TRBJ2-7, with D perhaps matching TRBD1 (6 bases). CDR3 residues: CASSLWDTTYEQYF. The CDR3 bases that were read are TGTGCCAGCAGCTTATGGGACACCACCTACGAG.